This paragraph covers one T cell receptor (beta chain) sequence. The data were taken from a study of blood T cell repertoires in COVID-19. Only in-frame clones appear in the TCRdb table, and some are missing; sequencing was by immunoSEQ multiplex PCR. The sample carries approximately 200,000 clones, around 89% recorded once. V shed 7 bases and J shed 2 bases, with 14 bases lying between them. Germline assignment: CDR1 MNHEY and CDR2 SVGAGI. The length of the CDR3 is 14 residues. What was sequenced was peripheral blood. The V and J genes are TRBV6-5 and TRBJ2-5, with a weak D call TRBD2 (6 bases). The TCR originated in a woman in her twenties or thirties with acute or convalescent COVID-19. CDR3: CASTKRGLQETQYF. The CDR3 DNA reads TGTGCCAGCACCAAAAGGGGACTTCAAGAGACCCAGTACTTC.